This TCR beta chain was sequenced during a study of OX40 agonist ivuxolimab in advanced cancers. Study overall: Three patients had partial responses: one hepatocellular carcinoma, two cutaneous melanoma.

Germline-derived CDR1 and CDR2 are MNHEY and SVGAGI. The V and J ends lost 8 bases and 4 bases, in that order; junction bases with no gene match: 14. This CDR3 has 15 amino acids. Libraries were prepared by immunoSEQ multiplex PCR; TCRdb keeps only in-frame clonotypes and omits some of them. The sample lists 35,000 to 40,000 clones; approximately 92% were seen once. This clone was seen just once. This sample comprised CD4+ or CD8+ T cells sorted from blood, obtained in a trial of the OX40 agonist ivuxolimab. This clonotype originated in an adult with an advanced solid tumor such as melanoma, head and neck, liver or kidney cancer. V is TRBV6-5 and J is TRBJ2-7; 7 bases map to TRBD1. In DNA form, the CDR3 reads TGTGCCAGCGGGCGGACAGGAGCCTATCTTTACGAGCAGTACGTC. This gives the protein CASGRTGAYLYEQYV.